This T cell receptor beta chain was captured in a study of beta chain features in type 1 diabetes (dated by TCRdb to 2016 to 2018). The study in broad terms: Mean age, gender distribution, total cell number and subset yield were not different between patients and healthy donors. Across all samples, fewer than 110,000,000 sorted cells were examined, and cell number per subset correlated strongly with RNA yield. The study compared the TCRB repertoires of sorted circulating CD4+ T cell subsets in recently diagnosed type 1 diabetes patients with those in matched healthy donors. Whereas all 30 or so donors provided naive and central memory subsets, regulatory and stem cell-like memory subsets were isolated from just 8 patients and about eight healthy donors.

All of the isolated RNA was reverse transcribed with the High Capacity cDNA Reverse Transcription Kit, so expressed TCRB transcripts were sequenced. Deep immunoSEQ sequencing was performed on naive, central memory and regulatory T cell samples, with an average of roughly 3.3 million total reads per sample. After sorted cells were lysed in RLT buffer, RNA was extracted with DNase-treated RNeasy Micro or Mini kits, with the choice depending on cell number. To prevent cross-contamination, each cell subset was processed individually, whereas patient and healthy donor samples were processed jointly. TCRB sequences were amplified from cDNA with the immunoSEQ multiplex PCR, producing 87-bp fragments spanning the CDR3 region. Sequencing of the amplicons was done on the Illumina HiSeq platform. Per the authors' processing: PCR bias was computationally corrected using synthetic template baselines, reads within Hamming distance 2 were collapsed, and singletons that could not be merged were discarded. Reads were aligned against IMGT so that V, D and J genes, CDR3 length and insertions or deletions at six rearrangement sites could be assigned. Clonotype counts were normalized to sorted cell number within each subset before computing true diversity and Gini coefficients with the tcR R package. The overlap coefficient, calculated on TCRB nucleotide sequences, was used to quantify repertoire sharing. As a proxy for the pre-selection repertoire, out-of-frame TCRB sequences from naive cells were analyzed. This immuneACCESS table, as held by TCRdb, lists in-frame sequences with V and J called but not all clones. Of the missing ones, under half trace to an unresolved V gene in checked studies; the others have no known cause. The DNA gave D and trimming, while V, J and clone size come from that table. The sample table lists 280,000 or so clones, 15% of them with a count of one. About 0.014% of the sample is held by the ten biggest clonotypes.

Each donor gave one peripheral blood draw, approximately 100 mL on average, collected into heparinised tubes. Using a panel that included CD45RO, CCR7, CD25, CD127, CD95 and CD27, naive, central memory, regulatory and stem cell-like memory CD4+ T cells were sorted on a BD FACSAria II. A purity above 98% was achieved for all sorted populations. PBMCs were isolated immediately by Lymphoprep density gradient centrifugation and stained directly without culture. To minimize batch effects, samples were stained and sorted in pairs, one healthy donor with one patient per experiment. As concerns this clone: Its antigen is unknown. It has no much larger one-base neighbor in the sample; base qualities were not kept.

Measured from the cysteine to the phenylalanine, the CDR3 is 16 residues long. The DNA shown is the 48-base CDR3, in frame from base 1. The V end gives up 3 bases and the J end 4 bases, leaving 9 bases in the junction not matched to a gene. The germline V gene encodes CDR1 KGHSH and CDR2 LQKENI. Study-wide conclusions, independent of this receptor: HLA sub-analyses involved small numbers of individuals, so any influence of HLA type on TCRB rearrangement remained unresolved. PCR might favor shorter templates, but patient and control samples were amplified and corrected together, so any skew would affect both groups equally. Type 1 diabetes patients showed a moderate but significant shortening of TCRB CDR3 length in all four CD4+ subsets. Because cDNA was sequenced instead of genomic DNA, highly expressing activated cells could be over-represented, though the groups showed no difference in activation or CD3 levels. Naive, central memory and regulatory TCRB repertoires appeared to be more alike among patients than among healthy donors. At VDJ recombination sites, type 1 diabetes patients had fewer insertions and more deleted nucleotides, which implies abnormalities in thymic rearrangement.

The source is a man between 18 and 35 years old with type 1 diabetes. What was sequenced was naive CD4+ T cells from blood. According to the study, the label for this sample's cell subset or site signals: true naive CD4+ T cells. Here the chain combines TRBV18 and TRBJ2-1; TRBD1 matches 7 bases in the middle. The CDR3 in this case is CASSPQGKGAYNEQFF. The DNA reads as follows: TGTGCCAGCTCACCCCAGGGGAAGGGGGCTTACAATGAGCAGTTCTTC.